Reported below is one T cell receptor beta chain. These data belong to a study of shared clonotypes between healthy human individuals. The repertoire was sequenced with immunoSEQ multiplex PCR; TCRdb's copy has only in-frame clones and lacks some. The sample carries about 960,000 clones, 60% to 85% recorded once. Germline CDR1 reads MGHDK; CDR2 reads SYGVNS. V gave up 2 bases and J gave up 7 bases; unmatched junction bases: 3. CDR3 length: 15 amino acids. J is TRBJ1-6 and V is TRBV25-1; the match to TRBD1 covers 9 bases. What was sequenced was memory CD4+ T cells sorted from blood. Subset indicated: CD45RA-negative fraction. The sequence was collected from a man in his late teens or twenties in good health. As DNA, the CDR3 is TGTGCCAGCAGTGAAAACAGGGGGCTGAATTCACCCCTCCACTTT. Translating it yields CASSENRGLNSPLHF.